The entry that follows covers one TCR beta chain sequence. The entry originates in a study of blood T cell repertoires in COVID-19. This CDR3 has 10 amino acids. Deletions cut 2 bases from V and 8 bases from J, with 6 bases between. The V gene's germline CDR1 is DFQATT and CDR2 SNEGSKA (reference sequence). TCRdb keeps only in-frame clones here, not all; method: immunoSEQ multiplex PCR. Counted here are 150,000 to 250,000 clones, roughly four fifths occurring once; the ten biggest clones make up approximately 10%. The TCR comes from a man between 40 and 49 years old who had recovered from COVID-19. Sequencing input: PBMCs or T cells enriched from blood (not recorded which). This chain uses TRBV20-1 with TRBJ1-2; D is unresolved. The CDR3 DNA sequence: TGCAGTGCTAGACTGGAGGGCTACACCTTC. Protein sequence: CSARLEGYTF.